The clone carrying this T cell receptor beta chain has just one count. This record belongs to a study of cytomegalovirus exposure and HLA in healthy donors. Per the germline V gene, CDR1 is SGHAT and CDR2 is FQNNGV. V was shortened by 0 bases and J by 1 base, with 3 bases between the two germline ends. The CDR3 totals 13 residues. This PCR relied on a set of 60 Vbeta primers and 13 Jbeta primers. Libraries were prepared by immunoSEQ multiplex PCR; TCRdb keeps only in-frame clonotypes and omits some of them. The profile shows roughly 99,000 clones, 82% of them singletons. Nominal health characterized the donors when sampled, though unrecorded immune exposures were likely.

This receptor was taken from a man aged 30 to 39 in good health and CMV-seropositive. Material for sequencing was PBMCs. The rearrangement uses TRBV11-2 and TRBJ1-1, with no clear D. The CDR3 DNA is TGTGCCAGCAGCTTAGATCAGAACACTGAAGCTTTCTTT. Translation gives CASSLDQNTEAFF.